A selection of T cell receptor beta chains follows, all from one sample in a study of T-cell memory formation after mild COVID-19. Via MiXCR, TCRdb re-called the 5' RACE reads, giving one row per CDR3 protein. There are roughly 610,000 distinct CDR3 sequences in the sample; 17% occur only once, and about 8.6% lies in the top ten. Sequencing was done on a sample of PBMCs or a T cell subset sorted from them (not recorded which). The receptors were sampled from an adult woman who had mild COVID-19 (a few samples of this study predate the infection). Cell type and time point are not known. Each CDR3 is given with its conserved first and last residue. The size of a clone is reported for some rows only, either as once, few or many, or as a class for expanded clones.

j_gene: TRBJ2-3
abundance: few
v_gene: TRBV7-3
CDR3aa: CASSLRPPGTSTDTQYF

j_gene: TRBJ2-1
abundance: few
v_gene: TRBV24-1
CDR3aa: CATSDLHASGGLNEQFF

j_gene: TRBJ2-3
abundance: few
v_gene: TRBV12-3/TRBV12-4
CDR3aa: CASSRVSPSGTSTDTQYF

j_gene: TRBJ1-3
abundance: .
v_gene: TRBV15
CDR3aa: CATSRDLTLGNTIYF

j_gene: TRBJ1-1
abundance: few
v_gene: TRBV6-2/TRBV6-3
CDR3aa: CASRLDRPSAAFF

j_gene: TRBJ1-5
abundance: few
v_gene: TRBV20-1
CDR3aa: CSAGGLYSNQPQHF

j_gene: TRBJ2-2
abundance: .
v_gene: TRBV5-1
CDR3aa: CASSFHEGARQDTGELFF

j_gene: TRBJ1-1
abundance: .
v_gene: TRBV24-1
CDR3aa: CATSGPDSSNTEAFF

j_gene: TRBJ2-7
abundance: .
v_gene: TRBV5-1
CDR3aa: CASSPQASRQGGYEQYF

j_gene: TRBJ2-1
abundance: few
v_gene: TRBV5-5
CDR3aa: CASSLDWAGVSEQFF